This TCR beta chain is drawn from a study of cytomegalovirus exposure and HLA in healthy donors (dated by TCRdb to 2016 to 2017). In the study overall: In an earlier analysis of under 750 of the donors, 276 Gb of sequence data and 90 million to 120 million unique TCR beta sequences from 150 million to 200 million T cells were reported. The later analysis used no new phenotypic data to find candidate immune exposures, relying instead on TCR beta sequences and their occurrence across donors. Roughly five DR-DQ haplotypes were handled as single units for association and clustering because linkage in the cohort was strong. Donor age, sex, ethnicity and CMV serostatus were collected together with the repertoire data. The aim of the study was to test whether cataloging public T cell receptors could identify signatures of past pathogen exposure. High-throughput TCR immunosequencing, statistical association of individual TCRs with disease status, and machine learning were combined to predict cytomegalovirus infection status. Of the roughly 400 genotyped donors, around 81% fell in the genetic ancestry cluster associated with self-reported Caucasian donors. All discovery cohort repertoires had been generated on a single sequencing platform. Besides the first cohort of around 700 subjects, a separate validation cohort made up of around 120 different subjects was used. The T cell repertoires of some 700 subjects were profiled by immunosequencing and related to cytomegalovirus serostatus. An early release covering 550 to 700 HLA-typed donors comprised 300 to 350 gigabases of sequencing data and tens of millions of unique TCR sequences. To decide whether each TCR beta V gene segment behaved as functional or pseudogenic, an earlier analysis of some 540 of the donors relied on high-throughput TCR beta sequencing. Across about 370 genotyped donors of the cohort, an average of roughly 230,000 unique TCR beta nucleotide sequences per donor were sequenced, and 15% to 20% of those sequences were non-productive. HLA typing covered class I and class II loci at four-digit resolution. A later analysis re-examined previously published TCR beta repertoires from just over 650 donors and added high-resolution HLA genotyping to investigate patterns of TCR occurrence. A later genetic analysis took genome-wide SNP genotypes for about 55% of the 666 donors and used that subset as a discovery cohort. Typing coverage varied by locus: roughly 629-640 donors for A, B, C, DRB1 and DQB1; roughly 500 for DQA1; around 570 for DPA1; roughly 450 for DPB1. General conclusions and limits of the study: Some IMGT-functional V segments, including TRBV6-2 and TRBV6-3, could not be distinguished by the 87-base-pair reads and were therefore excluded. The classifier was reported to diagnose cytomegalovirus status with high specificity and sensitivity in both the original cohort and the validation cohort. Presence/absence analyses assumed roughly uniform sequencing depth across donors, an assumption that may not hold. Linkage disequilibrium might explain the correlated functional status among segregating V segments, but an unknown experimental factor could not be ruled out. A later analysis found that most CMV-associated TCR beta chains appeared HLA-restricted, with HLA associations seemingly driven largely by CMV exposure. Specific HLA alleles were associated with roughly 17,000 TCR beta sequences at a false discovery rate of 0.05 in a later analysis. A few of the identified cytomegalovirus-associated TCR beta chains were confirmed in vitro to be specific for cytomegalovirus antigens. In an earlier analysis of 450 to 750 of the donors, most TCR beta V segments appeared in productive rearrangements about 87% or about 30% of the time, broadly matching IMGT annotations. In a later analysis, several top co-occurrence clusters were reported to appear linked to parvovirus B19, influenza, CMV and Epstein-Barr virus. A later analysis found that TCR association rates varied across HLA loci, with DRB1 alleles showing the most associated TCRs and HLA-C alleles the fewest. Because counts were too low, under 20 rarely observed V segments, including chromosome 9 orphons, were left out of the earlier analysis of 500 to 750 of the donors. Compared with the roughly 670-donor mean, donors in an Asian-associated ancestry cluster had fewer N-insertions in productive TCRs, according to a later genetic analysis. A cluster of highly shared sequence variants was judged likely to be a technical artifact of the sequencing pipeline. In a later analysis, HLA-associated TCR beta chains were found to be more clonally expanded and to have lower generation probabilities than equally common non-associated chains. Across donors, most TCR sequences were observed very rarely, whereas some public TCRs were present in many individuals. The cohort was sequenced for TCR beta chains only, and without alpha or paired-chain data the features that could be detected were limited. It was suggested by the authors that the approach could potentially be generalized to other disease states and immunological phenotypes. When HLA alleles, especially DR and DQ, strongly co-occurred, TCR associations were difficult to assign to individual alleles. The study listed around 160 TCR beta chains as associated with cytomegalovirus. In a later genetic analysis, a missense DCLRE1C variant was associated with V-gene and J-gene trimming of TCR beta chains, and the association was replicated in an independent cohort. A further reported finding was that TCR beta sequences accurately predicted the HLA-A and HLA-B alleles for most subjects in the first cohort. Immune exposure information for the cohort was limited to CMV serostatus. HLA typing was unavailable for some donors at each locus, so association tests used only the typed subset.

Measured from the cysteine to the phenylalanine, the CDR3 is 14 residues long. Kept here is only the CDR3 DNA, which spans 42 bases and is read in frame from base 1. V gives up 6 bases and J gives up 0 bases, and the segment between their germline ends measures 8 bases. CDR1 and CDR2 (LNHDA, SQIVND) derive from the germline V gene (reference sequence). In regard to this clone: Its antigen is unknown. The input lacks base qualities; no much larger clone sits a single base away.

Library generation was performed with the immunoSEQ multiplex PCR assay. For the multiplex PCR, a mixture combining 60 forward primers for TCR Vbeta segments and 13 reverse primers for TCR Jbeta segments was used. The CDR3 region of rearranged TCR beta genes was amplified from genomic DNA by a multiplex PCR assay. Amplified TCR beta libraries were sequenced as 87-base-pair reads on the Illumina HiSeq System. In the source study's methods: Across the 666 repertoires, a later analysis counted tens of millions of unique TCR beta chains, around 10 million of which were shared by at least two donors. Raw reads were error-corrected and collapsed into unique sequences with a nearest-neighbor algorithm that merged closely related sequences to remove PCR and sequencing errors. CDR3 sequences were aligned to IMGT reference sequences to assign V, D and J gene segments. For a sequence to be retained, a match of at least six nucleotides was required to both a V gene segment and a J gene segment. Rearrangements were classified as productive when the CDR3 lacked stop codons and remained in frame with V and J, and all other rearrangements were classified as non-productive. Following IMGT convention, CDR3 was defined as the stretch from the second conserved V-encoded cysteine to the conserved J-encoded phenylalanine. The earlier analysis of about 590 of the donors excluded sequences that lacked an unambiguous match to a single V gene segment. An earlier analysis of a few hundred of the donors called V segments functional above 56.7% productive rearrangements and segregating when the between-donor standard deviation exceeded 5%. To diagnose cytomegalovirus status from the catalog of TCR beta chain sequences, a statistical classification framework was built. In a later analysis, V and J genes were assigned by comparing TCR nucleotide sequences against IMGT/GENE-DB human TR gene sequences. In a later analysis, CDR3 sequences and most-parsimonious VDJ recombination scenarios were assigned using the TCRdist pipeline. In a later analysis, each TCR beta chain was defined by its CDR3 amino acid sequence together with its V-gene family, and reads lacking a unique V-gene family were excluded. To address suspected cross-contamination and a sequencing artifact, a later analysis removed around 600 highly shared, low-generation-probability nucleotide sequences. In a later analysis, a clonal expansion index for each public chain was calculated from normalized within-repertoire ranks of inferred template counts. A later analysis computed generation probabilities with a VDJ recombination model fitted to out-of-frame rearrangements, and checked the results against IGoR. Hypergeometric tests were used in a later analysis to score TCR-TCR, TCR-HLA and TCR-CMV co-occurrence, with a repertoire-size bias correction applied to the TCR pairs. In a later analysis, false discovery rates were estimated by permuting HLA or CMV assignments 20 times. In a later analysis, co-occurring TCRs were grouped using DBSCAN, with TCRdist sequence similarity added in when clustering inside HLA-allele-positive subsets. Co-occurrence clustering excluded repertoires with fewer than 30,000 or more than 120,000 public chains, plus five with anomalous nucleotide sharing. The source is immuneACCESS, and TCRdb retained only in-frame sequences with V and J called. Part of the clones is not carried over; for the studies checked, unresolved V genes explain less than half of this, and the remainder is unexplained. V and J calls and clone size are those listed in that table; D and trimming were worked out from the DNA. The sample table holds approximately 95,000 clones, of which around 73% were seen once. Clones ranked in the top ten supply 4.1% of the sample.

The cohort consisted of hundreds of healthy bone marrow donors. All cohort members were sampled while nominally healthy, although unrecorded immune exposures were likely present. The donor tested CMV seropositive, placing the donor among the 250 to 350 seropositive members of the cohort. A peripheral blood sample was provided by each donor, and peripheral blood mononuclear cells were used for TCR beta sequencing. Genomic DNA was extracted from the blood cell samples with the Qiagen DNeasy Blood Extraction Kit. The receptor comes from a woman in her 40s in good health and CMV-seropositive. The V and J genes are TRBV19 and TRBJ1-4, with the D segment identity uncertain. Sequencing used PBMCs. The DNA sequence follows: TGTGCCAGTAGGTCCAGTGCAACTAATGAAAAACTGTTTTTT. Translation gives CASRSSATNEKLFF.